Reported below is one TCR beta chain. The source of the sample is a study of graft-versus-host responses after intestinal transplantation. Study background: Recipients obtained multivisceral, liver-intestinal, or isolated intestinal transplants. Anti-thymocyte globulin induction preceded approximately three years of tacrolimus and steroid maintenance in all recipients.

V lost 3 bases to trimming and J lost 9 bases; unmatched junction nucleotides: 3. Germline V CDR1 and CDR2: SGHNT, YYREEE (reference sequence). The CDR3 contains 14 residues. Clones were sequenced by immunoSEQ multiplex PCR, and TCRdb holds only the in-frame ones, with some missing. The sample has about 40,000 clones, under 95% seen once. The chain employs TRBV5-4 and TRBJ1-6, with 10 nucleotides matching TRBD1. The sample here was PBMCs, taken 300 to 330 days after intestinal transplant. The source of this sequence is a human patient who received an intestinal transplant, so some T cells may come from the graft donor. Written as DNA, the CDR3 is TGTGCCAGCAGCTGGGACAGGGGTTCTTCACCCCTCCACTTT. Its protein product is CASSWDRGSSPLHF.